The clone carrying this T cell receptor beta chain was detected once. This table comes from immunoSEQ multiplex PCR, and its TCRdb copy is limited to in-frame clones, with some not included. The sample includes 170,000 or so clones, 60% to 80% seen only once; the top ten take roughly 28%. V lost 1 base and J 1 base, leaving 7 bases between the germline ends. In germline, CDR1 is SEHNR, CDR2 FQNEAQ (reference sequence). The length of the CDR3 is 14 residues. The data belong to a study of blood T cell repertoires in COVID-19. Study at large: Samples of COVID-19 (acute and convalescent) were obtained from the United States, Italy and Spain.

The clonotype was recovered from a woman in her seventies with acute or convalescent COVID-19. The chain links TRBV7-9 to TRBJ1-2, with D possibly TRBD1 on 5 matching bases. Source material: peripheral blood. The CDR3 nucleotides read TGTGCCAGCAGCTTAGACAGGTTTAACTATGGCTACACCTTC. It translates to CASSLDRFNYGYTF.